Following are 18 T cell receptor beta chains from one sample sequenced in a study of T cells in Graves' hyperthyroidism and ophthalmopathy. Amplified TCR beta CDR3 regions came from RNA transcripts. TCR CDR3 regions were first amplified by RT-PCR with HTBI primers. TCRdb redid the calling of the multiplex PCR reads with MiXCR, one entry per CDR3 protein. The table lists roughly 630,000 distinct CDR3 sequences, around 16% of them singletons, with less than 9.5% in the top ten. Sequences were obtained from blood. These receptors originate from a woman in her twenties or thirties with Graves' hyperthyroidism.

The CDR3 here is CAITRDLNYGYTF. The CDR3 bases are TGTGCCATCACCAGGGACCTTAACTATGGCTACACCTTC. The rearrangement joins TRBV10-3 to TRBJ1-2; D may be TRBD1 (5 bases). CDR3 length: 13 amino acids. The germline V and J ends were trimmed by 7 bases and 1 base, with 10 bases remaining between them. Germline V gene lookup returns CDR1 ENHRY and CDR2 SYGVKD.

The chain recombines TRBV20-1 with TRBJ1-5, with 7 bases matching TRBD1. Per the germline V gene, CDR1 is DFQATT and CDR2 is SNEGSKA (reference sequence). The CDR3 extends over 14 amino acids. After removal of 6 bases from V and 6 bases from J, the junction contained 11 bases not matched to a gene. The CDR3 sequence: CSAPDREGSQPQHF. CDR3 coding DNA: TGCAGTGCGCCTGACAGGGAAGGCAGTCAGCCCCAGCATTTT.

This clonotype occurred many times. J is TRBJ1-2 and V is TRBV18, with D perhaps TRBD1 (5 bases). This CDR3 region has 12 residues. V shed 2 bases and J shed 10 bases, with 11 bases lying between them. In germline, CDR1 is KGHSH, CDR2 LQKENI. In DNA, the CDR3 is TGTGCCAGCTCACCAGCCGGGGGAGCCTACACCTTC. As protein: CASSPAGGAYTF.

The chain is built from TRBV6-6 and TRBJ1-1; 8 bases fit TRBD1. Trimming took 0 bases from V and 0 from J; bases not matched to a gene: 6. The CDR3 has 17 residues. Germline values: CDR1 MNHNY, CDR2 SVGAGI (reference sequence). The CDR3 sequence: CASSYSMATGVNTEAFF. The CDR3 bases are TGTGCCAGCAGTTACTCGATGGCGACAGGGGTGAACACTGAAGCTTTCTTT.

This clonotype was counted at least ten times. Here the CDR3 reads CASSYSPSGRGDEQFF. The CDR3 nucleotides read TGTGCCAGCAGTTACTCGCCTAGCGGGAGAGGGGATGAGCAGTTCTTC. The chain uses TRBV6-2 or TRBV6-3 and TRBJ2-1; 10 nucleotides line up with TRBD2. The CDR3 has 16 amino acids. CDR1 and CDR2 from the germline V gene are MNHEY and SVGEGT. Trimming cost V 0 bases and J 8 bases; bases outside gene matches: 7.

At least ten counts were recorded for this clonotype. The chain employs TRBV20-1 and TRBJ2-1, with a weak D call TRBD2 (6 bases). The germline V and J ends were trimmed by 6 bases and 3 bases, with 15 bases remaining between them. CDR1 DFQATT and CDR2 SNEGSKA come from the germline V gene (reference sequence). The CDR3 runs 14 residues. The CDR3 DNA sequence: TGCAGTGCCCATAGCGGCCCAATCTACAATGAGCAGTTCTTC. It specifies CSAHSGPIYNEQFF.

This clonotype was counted at least ten times. The chain employs TRBV11-2 and TRBJ2-3, with 8 bases aligning to TRBD2. Germline values: CDR1 SGHAT, CDR2 FQNNGV. The ends lost 3 bases at V and 6 bases at J; junction bases unmatched: 2. The CDR3 extends over 13 amino acids. The CDR3, as DNA: TGTGCCAGCAGCTTCGGACTAGCTGATACGCAGTATTTT. The encoded protein is CASSFGLADTQYF.

This clonotype has at least ten counts. The chain joins TRBV7-2 to TRBJ2-7; 7 bases map to TRBD1. V lost 0 bases to trimming and J lost 3 bases; unmatched junction nucleotides: 8. The CDR3 contains 16 residues. Germline CDR1 is SGHTA and CDR2 is FQGNSA. This CDR3 reads CASSLAGGRTLYEQYF. The CDR3 nucleotides are TGTGCCAGCAGCTTAGCAGGGGGCCGCACCCTCTACGAGCAGTACTTC.

This clonotype was recorded many times. V is TRBV11-2 and J is TRBJ2-7; D is undetermined. V was pared by 4 bases and J by 0 bases, with 16 bases between. CDR3 length equals 16 residues. Germline V gene lookup returns CDR1 SGHAT and CDR2 FQNNGV. This chain's CDR3 is CASSSPGGFSSYEQYF. The CDR3 DNA is TGTGCCAGCAGCTCCCCCGGCGGCTTTAGCTCCTACGAGCAGTACTTC.

This clonotype occurred a few times. The CDR3 protein is CASGRGDANIQYF. The CDR3, as DNA: TGTGCCAGCGGAAGGGGGGACGCGAACATTCAGTACTTC. The chain links TRBV6-2 or TRBV6-3 to TRBJ2-4, with D perhaps TRBD1 or TRBD2 (6 bases each). The germline gives CDR1 MNHEY, CDR2 SVGEGT. The V end was cut by 8 bases, the J end by 7 bases, with 15 bases between. This CDR3 has 13 amino acids.

This clonotype came up a few times. This chain connects TRBV24-1 to TRBJ1-1, with a tentative D call TRBD1 (5 bases). The germline V gene has CDR1 KGHDR and CDR2 SFDVKD. This CDR3 comprises 14 residues. The V end was cut by 2 bases, the J end by 3 bases, with 9 bases between. The CDR3 is CATSDSKGHTEAFF. The CDR3 coding sequence is TGTGCCACCAGTGATTCAAAGGGACACACTGAAGCTTTCTTT.

This clonotype was detected only a few times. CDR3 sequence reads: CASSQVRGQGQNTEAFF. In nucleotides, the CDR3 is TGTGCCAGCAGCCAAGTTCGGGGACAGGGGCAGAACACTGAAGCTTTCTTT. The V gene is TRBV4-2, the J gene TRBJ1-1; 10 bases align to TRBD1. The germline V gene encodes CDR1 LGHNA and CDR2 YNFKEQ. CDR3 length equals 17 residues. Trimming removed 1 base from V and 1 base from J; junction bases left unmatched: 6.

This clonotype was detected many times. The rearrangement links TRBV5-1 to TRBJ1-6; D uncertain. The V gene lost 1 base and the J gene lost 9 bases, with 8 bases spanning the gap. CDR3 length: 13 amino acids. Germline V gene lookup returns CDR1 SGHRS and CDR2 YFSETQ. CDR3 coding DNA: TGCGCCAGCAGCTTGAATTCAGTTTCACCCCTCCACTTT. It encodes CASSLNSVSPLHF.

This clonotype was seen more than once but under ten times. This chain connects TRBV19 to TRBJ2-7; 10 bases are a match to TRBD2. Looked up from germline, CDR1 is LNHDA and CDR2 is SQIVND (reference sequence). The CDR3 covers 13 residues. The trim removed 4 bases at V and 6 bases at J, leaving 3 bases unmatched. This CDR3 reads CASSTVAGGEQYF. The CDR3 nucleotides are TGTGCCAGTAGTACCGTAGCGGGAGGCGAGCAGTACTTC.

At least ten counts were recorded for this clonotype. The chain carries TRBV11-2 and TRBJ2-7; the D is unclear. CDR1 and CDR2 (germline): SGHAT, FQNNGV. V was clipped by 1 base and J by 0 bases, with 13 bases between them. The CDR3 runs to 16 residues. The CDR3 DNA follows: TGTGCCAGCAGCTTAGTCGACGTAACGGGCTCCTACGAGCAGTACTTC. Translated, it gives CASSLVDVTGSYEQYF.

The chain combines TRBV5-1 with TRBJ1-1, with D uncertain. The length of the CDR3 is 14 residues. The germline V gene encodes CDR1 SGHRS and CDR2 YFSETQ. V lost 7 bases, J lost 1 base, and 14 bases lay in between. The chain's CDR3 is CASSNQRGNTEAFF. For the CDR3, the DNA is TGCGCCAGCTCAAACCAGCGGGGGAACACTGAAGCTTTCTTT.

At least ten counts were recorded for this clonotype. The rearrangement joins TRBV5-1 to TRBJ2-7; 10 bases agree with TRBD1. The CDR3 loop spans 16 amino acids. Germline values: CDR1 SGHRS, CDR2 YFSETQ. V gave up 4 bases and J gave up 1 base; unmatched junction bases: 8. CDR3 in DNA: TGCGCCAGCAGCCTGGACCGGGACAGGGGTTCCTACGAGCAGTACTTC. This codes for CASSLDRDRGSYEQYF. Full variable domain (missing parts from reference TRBV5-1 and TRBJ2-7): KAGVTQTPRYLIKTRGQQVTLSCSPISGHRSVSWYQQTPGQGLQFLFEYFSETQRNKGNFPGRFSGRQFSNSRSEMNVSTLELGDSALYLCASSLDRDRGSYEQYFGPGTRLTVT.

On this clonotype itself: One base away lies a much larger clone, so this may be a sequencing read error. The chain combines TRBV27 with TRBJ2-7; 10 bases are shared with TRBD1. CDR3 length: 13 amino acids. Germline V gives CDR1 MNHEY, CDR2 SMNVEV (reference sequence). The J segment lost 7 bases and the V segment lost 8 bases, leaving 8 bases of the junction unmatched. As DNA, the CDR3 is TGTGCCAGCGGGGAGACAGGGGGCGGAGAGCAGTACTTC. Amino acids: CASGETGGGEQYF.